This T cell receptor beta chain derives from a study of cytomegalovirus exposure and HLA in healthy donors (dated by TCRdb to 2016 to 2017). For context, the study as a whole: An earlier analysis of fewer than 750 of the donors reported approximately 300 Gb of sequence data and 95 million to 140 million unique TCR beta sequences obtained from around 180 million T cells. In a later genetic analysis, genome-wide SNP genotypes for 398 of the 666 donors were used, and that subset was treated as a discovery cohort. Because of strong linkage in the cohort, 4 to 6 DR-DQ haplotypes were treated as single units for association and clustering. An early release that covered about 600 HLA-typed donors contained around 300 gigabases of sequencing data and around 80 million unique TCR sequences. Across 398 genotyped donors of the cohort, an average of roughly 250,000 unique TCR beta nucleotide sequences per donor were sequenced, and around 20% of those sequences were non-productive. Rather than drawing on any new phenotypic data, the later analysis identified candidate immune exposures from TCR beta sequences and the way those sequences occurred across donors. The genetic ancestry cluster associated with self-reported Caucasian donors included roughly 84% of the approximately 410 genotyped donors. High-throughput TCR immunosequencing, statistical association of individual TCRs with disease status, and machine learning were combined to predict cytomegalovirus infection status. The number of typed donors differed by locus: 629-630 for A, B, C, DRB1 and DQB1; roughly 510 for DQA1; approximately 610 for DPA1; and around 450 for DPB1. HLA typing included class I and class II loci at four-digit resolution. In addition to the first cohort of 500 to 850 subjects, a separate validation cohort of approximately 130 different subjects was used. Every discovery cohort repertoire had been produced on one sequencing platform. The study profiled the T cell repertoires of more than 500 subjects by immunosequencing and related them to cytomegalovirus serostatus. In an earlier analysis of roughly 540 of the donors, high-throughput TCR beta sequencing was used to judge whether each TCR beta V gene segment behaved as functional or pseudogenic. A later analysis re-examined previously published TCR beta repertoires from about 700 donors and added high-resolution HLA genotyping to investigate patterns of TCR occurrence. The study aimed to test whether signatures of past pathogen exposure could be identified by cataloging public T cell receptors. Alongside the repertoire data, information on donor age, sex, ethnicity and CMV serostatus was compiled.

CDR1 is given as MDHEN and CDR2 as SYDVKM, both from the germline V gene. Unmatched junction bases come to 4, with V trimmed by 0 bases and J by 0 bases. The CDR3 measures 17 amino acids from cysteine to phenylalanine. Here the CDR3 DNA is all that survives: 51 bases in frame from base 1. The paper as a whole reports these results and caveats: According to the authors, the approach could potentially be generalized to other disease states and immunological phenotypes. In vitro tests confirmed that a few of the cytomegalovirus-associated TCR beta chains recognize cytomegalovirus antigens. In a later analysis, several top co-occurrence clusters were reported to appear linked to parvovirus B19, influenza, CMV and Epstein-Barr virus. A later genetic analysis reported fewer N-insertions in productive TCRs among donors in an Asian-associated ancestry cluster than the approximately 670-donor mean. This cohort had only TCR beta chains sequenced, and the lack of alpha or paired-chain data limited which features could be detected. A cluster of highly shared sequence variants was judged likely to represent a technical artifact of the sequencing pipeline. The 87-base-pair reads could not distinguish some IMGT-functional V segments, including TRBV6-2 and TRBV6-3, so those segments were excluded. In a later analysis, TCR association rates were found to vary across HLA loci, with the most associated TCRs seen for DRB1 alleles and the fewest for HLA-C alleles. An association between a missense DCLRE1C variant and V-gene and J-gene trimming of TCR beta chains was found in a later genetic analysis and replicated in an independent cohort. The earlier analysis of about 600 of the donors excluded over 15 rarely observed V segments, including chromosome 9 orphons, because counts were too low. HLA typing was unavailable for some donors at each locus, so association tests used only the typed subset. While some public TCRs were present in many individuals, most TCR sequences turned up only very rarely across donors. The study listed 150 to 200 TCR beta chains as associated with cytomegalovirus. In a later analysis, some 18,000 TCR beta sequences were associated with specific HLA alleles at a false discovery rate of 0.05. In an earlier analysis of around 600 of the donors, most TCR beta V segments appeared in productive rearrangements about 87% or about 30% of the time, broadly matching IMGT annotations. A later analysis found that HLA-associated TCR beta chains were more clonally expanded and had lower generation probabilities than equally common non-associated chains. Correlated functional status among segregating V segments might reflect linkage disequilibrium, but an unknown experimental factor could not be ruled out. A later analysis found that most CMV-associated TCR beta chains appeared HLA-restricted, with HLA associations seemingly driven largely by CMV exposure. Sequencing depth was assumed to be roughly uniform across donors in the presence/absence analyses, though that assumption may not hold. Immune exposure information for the cohort was limited to CMV serostatus. In both the original and validation cohorts, the classifier was reported to diagnose cytomegalovirus status with high specificity and sensitivity. When HLA alleles, especially DR and DQ, strongly co-occurred, TCR associations were difficult to assign to individual alleles. A further reported finding was that TCR beta sequences accurately predicted the HLA-A and HLA-B alleles for most subjects in the first cohort.

On this clone: Its binding antigen is unknown. Base quality data are lacking; no much larger clone is found one base away.

The cohort consisted of hundreds of healthy bone marrow donors. All cohort members were sampled while nominally healthy, although unrecorded immune exposures were likely present. The donor tested CMV seronegative, placing the donor among the 350 or so seronegative members of the cohort. Each donor provided a peripheral blood sample, and peripheral blood mononuclear cells were used for TCR beta sequencing. Genomic DNA was extracted from the blood cell samples with the Qiagen DNeasy Blood Extraction Kit. Receptor amplification or capture employed the immunoSEQ multiplex PCR assay. The multiplex PCR relied on a mix of 60 forward primers for TCR Vbeta segments and 13 reverse primers for TCR Jbeta segments. Amplification of the CDR3 region of rearranged TCR beta genes was performed with a multiplex PCR assay on genomic DNA. On the Illumina HiSeq System, the amplified TCR beta libraries were sequenced as 87-base-pair reads. In the authors' own workflow: Across the roughly 600 repertoires, a later analysis counted some 80 million unique TCR beta chains, around 11 million of which were shared by at least two donors. Raw reads were error-corrected and collapsed into unique sequences by a nearest-neighbor algorithm in which closely related sequences were merged to remove PCR and sequencing errors. Alignment of CDR3 sequences to IMGT reference sequences was used to assign V, D and J gene segments. For a sequence to be retained, a match of at least six nucleotides to both a V gene segment and a J gene segment was required. Rearrangements were classified as productive when the CDR3 lacked stop codons and remained in frame with V and J, and all other rearrangements were classified as non-productive. Following IMGT convention, CDR3 was defined as the stretch from the second conserved V-encoded cysteine up to the conserved J-encoded phenylalanine. In an earlier analysis of 550 to 650 of the donors, sequences lacking an unambiguous match to a single V gene segment were excluded. An earlier analysis of several hundred of the donors called V segments functional above 56.7% productive rearrangements and segregating when the between-donor standard deviation exceeded 5%. A statistical classification framework was built to diagnose cytomegalovirus status from the catalog of TCR beta chain sequences. A later analysis assigned V and J genes by comparing TCR nucleotide sequences with IMGT/GENE-DB human TR gene sequences. Using the TCRdist pipeline, a later analysis assigned CDR3 sequences along with most-parsimonious VDJ recombination scenarios. In a later analysis, each TCR beta chain was defined by its CDR3 amino acid sequence together with its V-gene family, and reads without a unique V-gene family were excluded. As a way to deal with suspected cross-contamination and a sequencing artifact, a later analysis dropped under 600 nucleotide sequences that were highly shared and had low generation probability. In a later analysis, a clonal expansion index for each public chain was calculated from normalized within-repertoire ranks of inferred template counts. In a later analysis, generation probabilities were computed using a VDJ recombination model fitted to out-of-frame rearrangements, and the results were checked against IGoR. In a later analysis, TCR-TCR, TCR-HLA and TCR-CMV co-occurrence was scored with hypergeometric tests, and a repertoire-size bias correction was applied to TCR pairs. False discovery rates were estimated in a later analysis by permuting HLA or CMV assignments 20 times. A later analysis grouped co-occurring TCRs with DBSCAN, adding TCRdist sequence similarity when clustering within HLA-allele-positive subsets. Repertoires with fewer than 30,000 or more than 120,000 public chains, plus five repertoires with anomalous nucleotide sharing, were excluded from co-occurrence clustering. The immuneACCESS repertoire file appears here via TCRdb, limited to in-frame rearrangements. These files lack a portion of the clones; in checked studies, under half of the deficit traces to unresolved V genes, and the cause of the others is not known. That table furnishes V, J and clone size, whereas the DNA furnished D and trimming. This sample is represented by 150,000 to 200,000 clones; approximately 81% of them were singletons. The ten biggest clones cover 0.26% of the sample.

The sample taken for sequencing was PBMCs. The chain was built from TRBV28 and TRBJ2-7, with 11 middle bases fitting TRBD2. This receptor was identified in a boy aged 5-17 years in good health and CMV-seronegative. In nucleotide form, the sequence is TGTGCCAGCAGTTTATGGACTAGCGGGGATAGCTCCTACGAGCAGTACTTC. This yields the protein CASSLWTSGDSSYEQYF.